Below, one T cell receptor (beta chain) is given with its context. No antigen is known for it. Generated by immunoSEQ multiplex PCR, the TCRdb table keeps only in-frame clones and is missing some. Of tens of thousands of clones listed, more than 75% were seen once; the top ten hold around 6.1%. This specimen comes from a study of T cells in localized non-small cell lung cancer. Study-wide results and caveats: Because sequencing included only one region (of the tumor), heterogeneity remains possible. Detection in adjacent lung was observed for a median roughly 62 of the top 100 tumor clones. Higher T cell density in the blood was associated with longer overall survival, whereas higher adjacent-lung clonality associated with shorter survival.

CDR3 size: 18 residues. The ends were cut back, 0 bases at V and 4 bases at J, with 20 bases in the middle. The TCR comes from a man between 40 and 70 years old with stage II lung adenocarcinoma. The sample in question was PBMCs, obtained before any cancer treatment. This chain connects TRBV23-1 to TRBJ2-3, with D perhaps TRBD1 (6 bases). TRBV23-1 is given ORF status, its function remaining uncertain. In DNA, the CDR3 is TGCGCCAGCAGTCAATCGGGGGTGGATTGCAGGGGCGCAGATACGCAGTATTTT. The encoded protein is CASSQSGVDCRGADTQYF.